What follows describes a single TCR beta chain. Every isolated RNA sample was fully reverse transcribed, so sequencing captured expressed TCRB transcripts. Profiling relied on immunoSEQ multiplex PCR, and the TCRdb table lists in-frame clones only, not all of them. The sample holds roughly 140,000 clones, approximately 8.1% seen once. The data were taken from a study of beta chain features in type 1 diabetes. The germline gives CDR1 LNHDA, CDR2 SQIVND (reference sequence). The germline V and J ends were trimmed by 3 bases and 7 bases, with 19 bases remaining between them. The CDR3 has 16 residues. The sample taken for sequencing was central memory CD4+ T cells from blood. This chain links TRBV19 with TRBJ1-5, with D hard to call. This clonotype was obtained from a man aged 18 to 30 in good health. The CDR3 is CASSMSGPYSRQPQHF. Here the CDR3 DNA reads TGTGCCAGTAGTATGAGCGGGCCCTATAGCAGGCAGCCCCAGCATTTT.